This TCR beta chain was documented in a study of Ad26.COV2.S vaccination and SARS-CoV-2 variants. The study, taken as a whole, reports: Total T cell responses may have been underestimated by the TCR breadth and depth analyses. Breadth, reportedly substantial, characterized the spike-specific CD8+ and CD4+ T cell responses after vaccination.

CDR1 and CDR2 (germline): MGHRA, YSYEKL. This CDR3 has 11 residues. Trimming removed 8 bases at V and 12 bases at J, with 17 bases between. For this clone: No antigen is known for it.

The assay was immunoSEQ multiplex PCR, and TCRdb's table has in-frame clones only and misses some. The data show approximately 340,000 clones, 92% seen once. The J gene is TRBJ2-7, the V gene TRBV4-1, with D possibly matching TRBD2 (5 bases). This sequence originates from a human donor who had recovered from COVID-19. Sequenced here: peripheral blood, sampled after recovery from COVID-19. CDR3 sequence: CASSQAAFPYF. CDR3 bases: TGCGCCAGCTCCCAAGCGGCCTTTCCGTACTTC.